This TCR beta chain was sequenced during a study of blood T cell repertoires in COVID-19. The assay was immunoSEQ multiplex PCR, and TCRdb's table has in-frame clones only and misses some. The table includes around 300,000 clones, 85% detected once. The origin of this receptor is a woman aged 45-59 years who had recovered from COVID-19. Sequencing input: PBMCs or T cells enriched from blood (not recorded which).

CDR3 nucleotide sequence: TGCGCCAGCAGCTTGGTCCCGGGGGGGCCCGAGCAGTACTTC. Its protein product is CASSLVPGGPEQYF. The chain recombines TRBV5-1 with TRBJ2-7, with TRBD2 matching 8 bases. Germline assignment: CDR1 SGHRS and CDR2 YFSETQ. V was pared by 0 bases and J by 6 bases, with 5 bases of the junction left unmatched. The CDR3 is made up of 14 amino acids. The complete variable domain, with remaining parts taken from reference TRBV5-1 and TRBJ2-7, reads KAGVTQTPRYLIKTRGQQVTLSCSPISGHRSVSWYQQTPGQGLQFLFEYFSETQRNKGNFPGRFSGRQFSNSRSEMNVSTLELGDSALYLCASSLVPGGPEQYFGPGTRLTVT.